This T cell receptor (beta chain) was sequenced during a study of OX40 agonist ivuxolimab in advanced cancers. Background on the study: Those treated in dose escalation had hepatocellular carcinoma, melanoma, renal cell cancer or head and neck cancer. Aged roughly 23 to 90 with a mean of approximately 57 years, they were 82.7% male.

On this clone: No antigen is known for it.

This table comes from immunoSEQ multiplex PCR, and its TCRdb copy is limited to in-frame clones, with some not included. The sample has around 67,000 clones; approximately 79% are singletons. Study-wide findings and caveats: Some of the nonresponding patients also showed low levels of normalized T-cell clonal expansion. CD4+ and CD8+ blood T cells expanded clonally by week 6 at 0.1 to 3.0 mg/kg.

The CDR3 runs to 12 residues. Germline assignment: CDR1 SGHKS and CDR2 YYEKEE (reference sequence). V gave up 2 bases and J gave up 7 bases, with 7 bases separating them. J is TRBJ2-1 and V is TRBV5-5, with D perhaps TRBD2 (5 bases). This specimen was CD4+ or CD8+ T cells sorted from blood, taken in a trial of the OX40 agonist ivuxolimab. The sequence came from an adult with an advanced solid tumor such as melanoma, head and neck, liver or kidney cancer. The CDR3 protein is CASSFRGNEQFF. CDR3 nucleotide sequence: TGTGCCAGCAGCTTTCGGGGAAATGAGCAGTTCTTC.